This TCR beta chain was found in a study of blood T cell repertoires in COVID-19. About the study: Whether acute or convalescent, the COVID-19 samples came from the United States, Italy and Spain. Sources were T cells, B-cell-depleted T cells, or PBMCs; the material itself was cDNA or gDNA.

Authors' processing steps: Using reference gene primer amplification, nucleated cell counts were estimated. Using immunoSEQ multiplex PCR, the repertoire was profiled, and TCRdb retains in-frame clones only, with some absent. V, J and clone size are those of that table, while D and trimming were read from the DNA. The sample includes about 49,000 clones, approximately 85% of them seen just once. V shed 6 bases, J shed 7 bases, and the junction held 10 bases outside the gene matches. Germline CDR1 and CDR2: LNHDA and SQIVND (reference sequence). The CDR3 contains 15 residues. The V call is TRBV19, the J call TRBJ1-4; 8 positions match TRBD1. The TCR was taken from a human donor in a cohort sampled during active COVID-19. The sequenced sample consisted of peripheral blood. Here the CDR3 reads CASRHLGQGSEKLFF. CDR3 coding DNA: TGTGCCAGTAGGCACTTAGGACAGGGCAGTGAAAAACTGTTTTTT.